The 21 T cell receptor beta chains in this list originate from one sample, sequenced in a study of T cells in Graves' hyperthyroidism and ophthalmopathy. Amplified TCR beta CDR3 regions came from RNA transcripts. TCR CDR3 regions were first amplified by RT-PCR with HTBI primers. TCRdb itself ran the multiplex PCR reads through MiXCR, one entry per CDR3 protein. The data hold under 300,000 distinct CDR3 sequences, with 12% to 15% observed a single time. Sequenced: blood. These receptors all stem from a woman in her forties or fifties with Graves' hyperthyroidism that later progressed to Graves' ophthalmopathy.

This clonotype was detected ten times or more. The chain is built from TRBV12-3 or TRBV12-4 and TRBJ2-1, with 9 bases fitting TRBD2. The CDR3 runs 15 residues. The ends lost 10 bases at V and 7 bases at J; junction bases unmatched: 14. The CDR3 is CANPPGTSRSNEQFF. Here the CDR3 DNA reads TGTGCCAACCCGCCGGGGACTAGCAGGAGTAATGAGCAGTTCTTC.

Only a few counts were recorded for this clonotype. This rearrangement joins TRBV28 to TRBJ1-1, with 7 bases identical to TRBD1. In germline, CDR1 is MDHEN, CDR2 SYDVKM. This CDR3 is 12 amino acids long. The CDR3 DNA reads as TGTGCGACAGGGTACATGAACACTGAAGCTTTCTTT. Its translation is CATGYMNTEAFF.

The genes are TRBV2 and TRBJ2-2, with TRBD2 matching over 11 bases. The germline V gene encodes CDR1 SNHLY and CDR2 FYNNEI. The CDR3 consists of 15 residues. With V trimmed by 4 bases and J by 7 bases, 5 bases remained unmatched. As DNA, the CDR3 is TGTGCCAGCAGTGGGCTAGCGGGAGGACTCGGGGAGCTGTTTTTT. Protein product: CASSGLAGGLGELFF.

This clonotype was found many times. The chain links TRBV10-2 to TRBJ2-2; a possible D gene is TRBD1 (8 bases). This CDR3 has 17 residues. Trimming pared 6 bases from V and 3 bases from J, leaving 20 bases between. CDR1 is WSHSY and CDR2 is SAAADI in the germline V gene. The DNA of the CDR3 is TGCGCCAGCAGGAGGACAGGGAGGGGTATCTACACCGGGGAGCTGTTTTTT. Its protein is CASRRTGRGIYTGELFF.

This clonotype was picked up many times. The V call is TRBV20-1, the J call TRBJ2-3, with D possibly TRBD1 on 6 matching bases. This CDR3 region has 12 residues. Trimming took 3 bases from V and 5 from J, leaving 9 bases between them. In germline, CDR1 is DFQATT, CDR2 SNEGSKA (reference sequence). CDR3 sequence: CSARGHGDTQYF. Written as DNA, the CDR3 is TGCAGTGCTAGGGGACATGGAGATACGCAGTATTTT.

For the CDR3, the DNA is TGTGCCACCAGCACCCGACAGGGTCGAAGACGTTACGAGCAGTACTTC. This gives the protein CATSTRQGRRRYEQYF. The V and J genes are TRBV15 and TRBJ2-7, with TRBD1 matching over 7 bases. V lost 4 bases, J lost 4 bases, and 13 bases stayed unmatched. This CDR3 region has 16 residues. The germline CDR1 and CDR2 sequences are LNHNV and YYDKDF (reference sequence).

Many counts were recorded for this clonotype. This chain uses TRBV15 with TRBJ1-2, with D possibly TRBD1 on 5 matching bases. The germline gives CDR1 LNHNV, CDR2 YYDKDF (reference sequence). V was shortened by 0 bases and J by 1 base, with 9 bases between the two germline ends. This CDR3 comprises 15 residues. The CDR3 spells CATSREGDSNYGYTF. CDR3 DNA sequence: TGTGCCACCAGCAGAGAGGGAGACAGTAACTATGGCTACACCTTC.

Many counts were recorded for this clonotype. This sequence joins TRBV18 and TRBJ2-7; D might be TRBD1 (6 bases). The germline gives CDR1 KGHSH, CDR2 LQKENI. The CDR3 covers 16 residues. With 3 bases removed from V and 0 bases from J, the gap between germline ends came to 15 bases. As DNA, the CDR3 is TGTGCCAGCTCACCCCAGACAGGTAAAAGCTCCTACGAGCAGTACTTC. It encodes CASSPQTGKSSYEQYF.

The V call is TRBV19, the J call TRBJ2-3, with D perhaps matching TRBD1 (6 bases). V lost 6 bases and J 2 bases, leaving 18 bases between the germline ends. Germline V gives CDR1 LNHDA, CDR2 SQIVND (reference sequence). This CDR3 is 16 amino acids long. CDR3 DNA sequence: TGTGCCAGTAGAAAACAGGGAGCCCTCCCCACAGATACGCAGTATTTT. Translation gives CASRKQGALPTDTQYF.

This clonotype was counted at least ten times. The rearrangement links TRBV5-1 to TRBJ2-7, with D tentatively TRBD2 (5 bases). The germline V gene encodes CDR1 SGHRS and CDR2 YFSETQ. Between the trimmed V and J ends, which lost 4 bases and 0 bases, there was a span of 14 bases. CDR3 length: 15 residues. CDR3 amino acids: CASSPERPSSYEQYF. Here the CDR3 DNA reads TGCGCCAGCAGCCCAGAGCGGCCTAGCTCCTACGAGCAGTACTTC.

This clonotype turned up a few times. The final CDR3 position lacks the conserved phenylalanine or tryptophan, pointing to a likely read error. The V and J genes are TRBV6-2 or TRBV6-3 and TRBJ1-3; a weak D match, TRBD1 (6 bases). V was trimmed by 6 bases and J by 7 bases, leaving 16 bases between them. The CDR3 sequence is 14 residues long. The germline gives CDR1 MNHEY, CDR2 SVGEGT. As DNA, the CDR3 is TGTGCCAGCAGGAAGGAACAGGGCCGTAACACCATATATCTT. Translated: CASRKEQGRNTIYL.

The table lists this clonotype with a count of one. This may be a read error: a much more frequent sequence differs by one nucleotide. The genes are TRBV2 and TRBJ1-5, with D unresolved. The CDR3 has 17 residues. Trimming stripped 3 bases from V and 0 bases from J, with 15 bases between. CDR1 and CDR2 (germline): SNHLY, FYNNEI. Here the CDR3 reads CASSDTQAMYSNQPQHF. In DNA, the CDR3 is TGTGCCAGCAGTGACACCCAGGCCATGTATAGCAATCAGCCCCAGCATTTT.

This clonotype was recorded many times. In nucleotides, the CDR3 is TGTGCCAGCAGCCAAGGGACCCGGACAGAAATATACGAGCAGTACTTC. It specifies CASSQGTRTEIYEQYF. This chain links TRBV3-1 with TRBJ2-7; possible D gene TRBD1, 6 bases. Germline assignment: CDR1 LGHDT and CDR2 YNNKEL (reference sequence). The length of the CDR3 is 16 residues. Trimming stripped 1 base from V and 4 bases from J, with 17 bases between.

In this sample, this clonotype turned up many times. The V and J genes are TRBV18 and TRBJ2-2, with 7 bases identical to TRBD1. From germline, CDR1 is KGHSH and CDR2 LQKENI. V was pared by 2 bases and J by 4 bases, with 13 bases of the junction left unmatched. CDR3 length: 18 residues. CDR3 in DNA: TGTGCCAGCTCACCAAACGAGGGGGCGTCCATTAGCACCGGGGAGCTGTTTTTT. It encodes CASSPNEGASISTGELFF.

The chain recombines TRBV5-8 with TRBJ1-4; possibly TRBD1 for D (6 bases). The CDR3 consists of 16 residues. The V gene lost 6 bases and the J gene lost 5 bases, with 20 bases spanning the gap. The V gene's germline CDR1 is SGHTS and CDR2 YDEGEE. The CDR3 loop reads CASNIRGVEFNEKLFF. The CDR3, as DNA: TGTGCCAGCAACATCAGGGGAGTAGAGTTCAATGAAAAACTGTTTTTT.

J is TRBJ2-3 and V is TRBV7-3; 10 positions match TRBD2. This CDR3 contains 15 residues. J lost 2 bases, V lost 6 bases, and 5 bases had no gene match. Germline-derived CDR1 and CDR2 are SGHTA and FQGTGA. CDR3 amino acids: CASRETSGPTDTQYF. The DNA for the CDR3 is TGTGCCAGCAGGGAGACTAGCGGGCCCACAGATACGCAGTATTTT. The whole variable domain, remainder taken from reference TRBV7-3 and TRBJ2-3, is GAGVSQTPSNKVTEKGKYVELRCDPISGHTALYWYRQSLGQGPEFLIYFQGTGAADDSGLPNDRFFAVRPEGSVSTLKIQRTERGDSAVYLCASRETSGPTDTQYFGPGTRLTVL.

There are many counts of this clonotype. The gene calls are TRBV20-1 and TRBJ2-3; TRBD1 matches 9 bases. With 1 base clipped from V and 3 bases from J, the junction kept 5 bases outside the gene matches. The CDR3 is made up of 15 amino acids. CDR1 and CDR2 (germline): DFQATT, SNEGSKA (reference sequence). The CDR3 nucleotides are TGCAGTGCTAGAGGGACAGGGGAAGGAACAGATACGCAGTATTTT. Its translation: CSARGTGEGTDTQYF.

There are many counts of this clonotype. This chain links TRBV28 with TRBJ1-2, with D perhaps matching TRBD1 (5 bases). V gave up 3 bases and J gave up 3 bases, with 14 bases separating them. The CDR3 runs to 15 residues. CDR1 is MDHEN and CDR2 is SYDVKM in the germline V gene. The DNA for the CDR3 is TGTGCCAGCAGTTTTTTTCCCGTCAGGGACTATGGCTACACCTTC. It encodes CASSFFPVRDYGYTF.

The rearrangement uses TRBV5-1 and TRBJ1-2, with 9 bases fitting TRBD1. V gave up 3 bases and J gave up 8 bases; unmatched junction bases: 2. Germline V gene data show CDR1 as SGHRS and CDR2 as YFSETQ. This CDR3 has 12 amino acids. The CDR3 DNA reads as TGCGCCAGCAGCTGGGACAGGGAGGGCTACACCTTC. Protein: CASSWDREGYTF.

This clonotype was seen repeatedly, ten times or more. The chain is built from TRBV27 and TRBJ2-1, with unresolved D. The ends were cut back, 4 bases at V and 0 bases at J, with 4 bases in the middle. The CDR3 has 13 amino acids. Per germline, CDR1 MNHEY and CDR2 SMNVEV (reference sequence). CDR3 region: CASSYSSYNEQFF. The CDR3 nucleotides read TGTGCCAGCAGTTACAGCTCCTACAATGAGCAGTTCTTC.

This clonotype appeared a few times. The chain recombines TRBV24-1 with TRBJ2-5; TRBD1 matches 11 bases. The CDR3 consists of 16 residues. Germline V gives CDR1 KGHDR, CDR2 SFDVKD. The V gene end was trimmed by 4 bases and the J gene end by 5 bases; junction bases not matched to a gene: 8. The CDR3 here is CATSDPGQGGKETQYF. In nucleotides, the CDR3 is TGTGCCACCAGTGACCCGGGACAGGGGGGGAAGGAGACCCAGTACTTC.